This section outlines one TCR beta chain sequence together with its context. Its antigen remains unknown. This record belongs to a study of CD8 T cells in Susac syndrome. Study conclusions and caveats: Regarding the TCR sequencing and HLA analysis, the study admitted that a relatively small number of individuals were involved.

The V end was cut by 2 bases, the J end by 5 bases, with 12 bases between. This CDR3 region has 14 residues. Per the germline V gene, CDR1 is SGHTA and CDR2 is FQGNSA. Random hexamers were used to reverse transcribe roughly 0.45 to 1 ug of RNA. TCRdb passed the immunoSEQ multiplex PCR reads through MiXCR, listing each CDR3 protein once. The sample has roughly 44,000 distinct CDR3 sequences; 80% to 95% are singletons. The specimen was CD8+ T cells from PBMCs. This chain links TRBV7-2 with TRBJ1-2, with TRBD1 as a possible D gene (5 bases). This clonotype was sampled from a human donor in good health. As DNA, the CDR3 is TGTGCCAGCAGCTTAACAGGCCCGCATTATGGCTACACCTTC. This gives the protein CASSLTGPHYGYTF.